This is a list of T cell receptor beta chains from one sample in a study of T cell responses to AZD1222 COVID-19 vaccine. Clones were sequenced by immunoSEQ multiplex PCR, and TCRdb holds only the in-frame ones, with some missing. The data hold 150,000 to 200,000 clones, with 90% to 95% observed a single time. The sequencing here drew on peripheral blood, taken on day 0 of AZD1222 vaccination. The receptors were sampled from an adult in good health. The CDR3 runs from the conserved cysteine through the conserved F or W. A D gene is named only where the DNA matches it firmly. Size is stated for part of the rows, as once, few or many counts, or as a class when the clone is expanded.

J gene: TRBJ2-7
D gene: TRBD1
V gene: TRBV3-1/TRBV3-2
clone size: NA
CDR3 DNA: TGTGCCAGCAGCCAAGATCCGGCGATTGGGGACAGACTATTCCGAAGGGACTACGAGCAGTACTTC
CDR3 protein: CASSQDPAIGDRLFRRDYEQYF

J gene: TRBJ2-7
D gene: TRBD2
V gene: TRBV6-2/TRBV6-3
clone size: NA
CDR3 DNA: TGTGCCAGCAGTAACCGACTAGCGGGAGCCTTC
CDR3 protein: CASSNRLAGAF

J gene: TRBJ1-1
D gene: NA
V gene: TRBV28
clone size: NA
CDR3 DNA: TGTGCCAGCAGTTTATGGAGGCAGGGGAACACTGAAGCTTTCTTT
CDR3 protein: CASSLWRQGNTEAFF

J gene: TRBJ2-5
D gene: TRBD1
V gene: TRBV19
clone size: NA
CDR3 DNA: TGTGCCAGTAGTACCGGGGACAGGTTGATGGAGACCCAGTACTTC
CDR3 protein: CASSTGDRLMETQYF

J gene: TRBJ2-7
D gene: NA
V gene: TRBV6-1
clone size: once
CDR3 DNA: TGTGCCAGCAGTACAACAGGGTACGAGCAGTACTTC
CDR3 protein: CASSTTGYEQYF

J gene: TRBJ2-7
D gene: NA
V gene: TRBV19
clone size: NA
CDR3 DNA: TGTGCCAGTAGTATCGGGACACCGACTTCCTACGAGCAGTACTTC
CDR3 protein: CASSIGTPTSYEQYF

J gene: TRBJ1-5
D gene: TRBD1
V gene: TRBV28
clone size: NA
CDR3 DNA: TGTGCCACCGAAGGAGACAGGGGAGGGGATCAGCCCCAGCATTTT
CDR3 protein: CATEGDRGGDQPQHF

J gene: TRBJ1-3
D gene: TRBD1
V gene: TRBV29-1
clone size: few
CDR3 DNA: TGCAGCGTTGAAACAGGGGGCGCCTCTGGAAACACCATATATTTT
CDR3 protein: CSVETGGASGNTIYF

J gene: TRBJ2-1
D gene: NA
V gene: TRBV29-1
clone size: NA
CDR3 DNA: TGCAGCGTTGGGGAGTGGAATGAGCAGTTCTTC
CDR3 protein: CSVGEWNEQFF

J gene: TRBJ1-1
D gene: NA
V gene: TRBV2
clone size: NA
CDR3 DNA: TGTGCCAGCCTCGCCCACGTGAACACTGAAGCTTTCTTT
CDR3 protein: CASLAHVNTEAFF

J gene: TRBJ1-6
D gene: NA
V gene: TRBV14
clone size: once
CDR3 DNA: TGTGCCAGCAGCCAAAGGGGGTATAATTCACCCCTCCACTTT
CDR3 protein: CASSQRGYNSPLHF

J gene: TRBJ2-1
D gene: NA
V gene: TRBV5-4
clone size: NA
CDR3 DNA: TGTGCCAGCAGCCCCGAGGCGACACGAACCTACAATGAGCAGTTCTTC
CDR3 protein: CASSPEATRTYNEQFF